A single T cell receptor beta chain is shown here with its context. CDR3 length: 13 residues. V shed 3 bases and J shed 2 bases, with 5 bases lying between them. The germline gives CDR1 SEHNR, CDR2 FQNEAQ (reference sequence). The sample belongs to a study of blood T cell repertoires in COVID-19. As for the study in general: Sample material is recorded as cDNA or gDNA derived from T cells, B-cell-depleted T cells, or PBMCs.

As handled by the study authors: Estimated nucleated cell counts came from reference gene primer amplification. Clones were sequenced by immunoSEQ multiplex PCR, and TCRdb holds only the in-frame ones, with some missing. V, J and clone size derive from that table, while D and trimming were established from the DNA sequence. The sample records some 220,000 clones, just under 85% being singletons. The gene calls are TRBV7-9 and TRBJ1-5; D unresolved. Sequencing was carried out using peripheral blood. This clonotype originated in a woman aged 60-75 years with active or convalescent COVID-19. In DNA form, the CDR3 reads TGTGCCAGCAGCTTCGAGGGCAATCAGCCCCAGCATTTT. Protein product: CASSFEGNQPQHF.